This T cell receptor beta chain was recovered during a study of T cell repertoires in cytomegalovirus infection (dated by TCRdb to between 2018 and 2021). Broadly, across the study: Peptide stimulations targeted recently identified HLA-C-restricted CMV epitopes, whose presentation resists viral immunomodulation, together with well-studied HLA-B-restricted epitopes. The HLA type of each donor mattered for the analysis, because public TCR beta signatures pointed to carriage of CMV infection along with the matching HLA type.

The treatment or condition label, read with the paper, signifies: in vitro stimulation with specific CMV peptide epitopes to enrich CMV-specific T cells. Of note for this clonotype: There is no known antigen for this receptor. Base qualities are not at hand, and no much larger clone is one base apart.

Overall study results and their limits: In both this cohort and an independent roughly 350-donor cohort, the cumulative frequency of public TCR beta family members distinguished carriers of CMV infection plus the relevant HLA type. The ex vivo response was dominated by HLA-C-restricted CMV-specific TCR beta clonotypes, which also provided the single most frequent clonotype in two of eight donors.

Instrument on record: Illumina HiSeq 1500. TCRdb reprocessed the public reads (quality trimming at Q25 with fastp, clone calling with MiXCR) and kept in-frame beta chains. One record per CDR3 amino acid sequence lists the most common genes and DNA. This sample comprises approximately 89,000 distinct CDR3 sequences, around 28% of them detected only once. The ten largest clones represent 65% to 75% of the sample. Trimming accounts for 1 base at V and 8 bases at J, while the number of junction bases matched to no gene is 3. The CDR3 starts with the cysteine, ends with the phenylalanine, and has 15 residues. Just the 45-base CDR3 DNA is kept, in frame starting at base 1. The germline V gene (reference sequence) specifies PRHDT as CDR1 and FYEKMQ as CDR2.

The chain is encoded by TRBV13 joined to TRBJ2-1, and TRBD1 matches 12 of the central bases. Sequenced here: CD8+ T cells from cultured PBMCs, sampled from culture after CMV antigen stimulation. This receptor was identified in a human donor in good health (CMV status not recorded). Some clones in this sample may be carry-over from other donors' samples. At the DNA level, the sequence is TGTGCCAGCAGCTTAGTCGGGACAGGGGGCGATGAGCAGTTCTTC. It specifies CASSLVGTGGDEQFF.